The present T cell receptor beta chain was sequenced within a study of T cells after yellow fever vaccination. This clonotype turned up a few times. TCRdb ran MiXCR on the 5' RACE reads and lists one entry per CDR3 protein. Here the sample spans about 300,000 distinct CDR3 sequences, approximately 10% being singletons. This CDR3 region has 14 residues. V was cut by 6 bases and J by 0 bases, with 11 bases left in between. Germline V gene sequence: CDR1 MNHNS, CDR2 SASEGT. V usage is TRBV6-1 and J usage is TRBJ1-1; TRBD1 is a possible D gene (6 bases). Material: CD4+ T cells sorted from PBMCs, obtained 5 days after the yellow fever booster vaccination. This receptor was obtained from a man younger than 35 who received the YFV17D yellow fever vaccine. The CDR3 DNA reads as TGTGCCAGCAGGGAGGACAGTCTGAACACTGAAGCTTTCTTT. Amino acids: CASREDSLNTEAFF.